Presented here are 18 T cell receptor beta chains from one specimen sequenced in a study of CD8+ T cells in alopecia areata. Extracted from the samples, RNA was reverse transcribed into cDNA to serve as the sequencing template. Sequencing was performed with immunoSEQ multiplex PCR; in TCRdb, only in-frame clones are kept and a portion is missing. The sample shows a few hundred thousand clones, 66% of them seen only once. Treatment reported: oral pan-JAK inhibitor, 5-10 mg twice daily. Sequences were derived from CD4+ T cells sorted from blood, sampled around week 44, from a patient treated with tofacitinib. These receptors were taken from a human donor with alopecia areata.

The chain joins TRBV15 to TRBJ2-1; no firm D call. V was trimmed by 5 bases and J by 7 bases, leaving 18 bases between them. CDR1 and CDR2 from the germline V gene are LNHNV and YYDKDF (reference sequence). The CDR3 totals 15 residues. The CDR3 sequence is CATSLGSSKGNEQFF. The CDR3 DNA is TGTGCCACCAGCCTAGGGTCCTCAAAAGGGAATGAGCAGTTCTTC. Drawing the rest from reference TRBV15 and TRBJ2-1, the complete variable domain is DAMVIQNPRYQVTQFGKPVTLSCSQTLNHNVMYWYQQKSSQAPKLLFHYYDKDFNNEADTPDNFQSRRPNTSFCFLDIRSPGLGDTAMYLCATSLGSSKGNEQFFGPGTRLTVL.

This clone was recorded only once. The gene calls are TRBV6-5 and TRBJ2-3; D remains unclear. V was pared by 5 bases and J by 1 base, with 13 bases between. This CDR3 is 15 amino acids long. Looked up from germline, CDR1 is MNHEY and CDR2 is SVGAGI. CDR3 in amino acids: CASSQTTDGTDTQYF. The CDR3 nucleotides read TGTGCCAGCAGTCAAACGACGGATGGCACAGATACGCAGTATTTT.

V is TRBV29-1 and J is TRBJ2-1; no definite D call. Germline V gene data show CDR1 as SQVTM and CDR2 as ANQGSEA. The CDR3 contains 14 residues. Trimming shortened V by 5 bases and J by 4 bases, and 15 bases separated the two germline ends. In DNA form, the CDR3 reads TGCAGCGTTACGCCTGTGGCAGGTTACAATGAGCAGTTCTTC. Translating gives CSVTPVAGYNEQFF.

The chain employs TRBV5-1 and TRBJ1-1; TRBD1 is a possible D gene (5 bases). V was pared by 3 bases and J by 10 bases, with 19 bases between. The germline CDR1 and CDR2 sequences are SGHRS and YFSETQ. The CDR3 sequence is 14 residues long. CDR3 nucleotide sequence: TGCGCCAGCAGCTCCTCAGGGTCTGGGGTTGGAGCTTTCTTT. It translates to CASSSSGSGVGAFF.

The chain has TRBV9 and TRBJ2-1, with TRBD1 matching over 8 bases. The germline V gene encodes CDR1 SGDLS and CDR2 YYNGEE. This CDR3 contains 16 residues. With V trimmed by 3 bases and J by 2 bases, 7 bases remained unmatched. The CDR3 protein is CASSAGTGGPYNEQFF. As DNA, the CDR3 is TGTGCCAGCAGCGCCGGTACAGGGGGTCCCTACAATGAGCAGTTCTTC.

This chain links TRBV5-6 with TRBJ1-2; D ambiguous. V lost 2 bases and J 0 bases, leaving 8 bases between the germline ends. The germline V gene encodes CDR1 SGHDT and CDR2 YYEEEE. The CDR3 has 14 residues. CDR3 sequence: CASSFRIANYGYTF. In nucleotides, the CDR3 is TGTGCCAGCAGCTTCAGAATAGCTAACTATGGCTACACCTTC.

This sequence joins TRBV29-1 and TRBJ2-5; 7 bases are a match to TRBD1. The germline V gene encodes CDR1 SQVTM and CDR2 ANQGSEA. V gave up 5 bases and J gave up 2 bases; unmatched junction bases: 2. The length of the CDR3 is 12 residues. Here the CDR3 DNA reads TGCAGCGTTAACAGGGGTCAAGAGACCCAGTACTTC. Translation gives CSVNRGQETQYF.

The chain links TRBV2 to TRBJ1-4; D gene uncertain. CDR1 is SNHLY, CDR2 FYNNEI, per germline. The CDR3 is 11 amino acids. Deletions cut 4 bases from V and 7 bases from J, with 4 bases between. The DNA for the CDR3 is TGTGCCAGCAGTGTGGGTGAAAAACTGTTTTTT. This codes for CASSVGEKLFF. Complete variable domain (other parts from reference TRBV2 and TRBJ1-4): EPEVTQTPSHQVTQMGQEVILRCVPISNHLYFYWYRQILGQKVEFLVSFYNNEISEKSEIFDDQFSVERPDGSNFTLKIRSTKLEDSAMYFCASSVGEKLFFGSGTQLSVL.

The V call is TRBV27, the J call TRBJ2-2; TRBD1 aligns across 7 bases. This CDR3 is 14 amino acids long. CDR1 and CDR2 (germline): MNHEY, SMNVEV (reference sequence). Trimming at V came to 4 bases and at J to 7 bases, leaving 6 bases not matched to a gene. The CDR3 nucleotides read TGTGCCAGCAGTTGGAACAGGGGTGGCGGGGAGCTGTTTTTT. Translating it yields CASSWNRGGGELFF.

The chain links TRBV15 to TRBJ1-6, with 7 bases lining up with TRBD1. Germline trimming cut 0 bases from V and 8 bases from J; bases unmatched to any gene: 1. The CDR3 loop spans 14 amino acids. In germline, CDR1 is LNHNV, CDR2 YYDKDF (reference sequence). The CDR3 spells CATSRDRGDSPLHF. The CDR3 nucleotides read TGTGCCACCAGCAGAGACAGGGGGGATTCACCCCTCCACTTT.

The chain joins TRBV30 to TRBJ2-5; 13 bases agree with TRBD2. Per germline, CDR1 GTSNPN and CDR2 SVGIG (reference sequence). The CDR3 extends over 17 amino acids. J was trimmed by 0 bases and V by 2 bases; bases with no gene match: 6. As DNA, the CDR3 is TGTGCCTGGAGTTTCCCCGGACTAGCGGGGGACCAAGAGACCCAGTACTTC. This encodes CAWSFPGLAGDQETQYF.

V usage is TRBV7-8 and J usage is TRBJ2-5, with D perhaps TRBD2 (6 bases). V lost 10 bases and J lost 2, with 14 bases in between. CDR1 is SGHVS and CDR2 is FQNEAQ in the germline V gene. This CDR3 contains 13 residues. The CDR3 DNA sequence: TGTGCCACTCGGTGGGGGGATCAAGAGACCCAGTACTTC. This codes for CATRWGDQETQYF.

The rearrangement joins TRBV7-8 to TRBJ2-1, with 11 positions matching TRBD2. The length of the CDR3 is 17 residues. Germline V CDR1 and CDR2: SGHVS, FQNEAQ. Losses at the gene ends were 4 bases for V and 6 bases for J; bases not matched to a gene: 11. The CDR3 loop is CASSSSLAGGITNEQFF. CDR3 in DNA: TGTGCCAGCAGCTCAAGTTTAGCGGGGGGGATCACCAATGAGCAGTTCTTC.

The rearrangement uses TRBV9 and TRBJ1-1; D not resolved. Germline CDR1 SGDLS, CDR2 YYNGEE. This CDR3 region has 13 residues. The V end lost 0 bases, the J end lost 1 base, and 4 bases lay between the germline ends. The CDR3 sequence: CASSVVWNTEAFF. The CDR3 DNA follows: TGTGCCAGCAGCGTAGTCTGGAACACTGAAGCTTTCTTT.

The chain couples TRBV29-1 to TRBJ2-6, with TRBD1 matching over 7 bases. The CDR3 length is 15 residues. Trimming removed 6 bases from V and 2 bases from J; junction bases left unmatched: 7. In germline, CDR1 is SQVTM, CDR2 ANQGSEA. The CDR3 bases are TGCAGCGTGTACCAGGGGGTAACTGGGGCCAACGTCCTGACTTTC. This gives the protein CSVYQGVTGANVLTF.

This chain links TRBV5-1 with TRBJ2-1; possibly TRBD2 for D (6 bases). Per the germline V gene, CDR1 is SGHRS and CDR2 is YFSETQ. The CDR3 length is 15 residues. Between the trimmed V and J ends, which lost 4 bases and 7 bases, there was a span of 18 bases. The DNA of the CDR3 is TGCGCCAGCAGCCGGTGGGGCGGCGGGGATAATGAGCAGTTCTTC. Protein: CASSRWGGGDNEQFF.

This chain joins TRBV30 and TRBJ2-1; D might be TRBD2 (6 bases). Looked up from germline, CDR1 is GTSNPN and CDR2 is SVGIG (reference sequence). Trimming took off 5 bases at V and 4 bases at J, with 9 bases between the two ends. The CDR3 is made up of 12 amino acids. CDR3 loop: CAWLGGYNEQFF. CDR3 DNA sequence: TGTGCCTGGTTGGGAGGATACAATGAGCAGTTCTTC. The full variable domain, with the rest looked up from reference TRBV30 and TRBJ2-1, is SQTIHQWPATLVQPVGSPLSLECTVEGTSNPNLYWYRQAAGRGLQLLFYSVGIGQISSEVPQNLSASRPQDRQFILSSKKLLLSDSGFYLCAWLGGYNEQFFGPGTRLTVL.

The CDR3 DNA reads TGTGCCAGCAGCCCGACGATGGGGGGAGGACCCCAGCATTTT. Protein sequence: CASSPTMGGGPQHF. The chain couples TRBV9 to TRBJ1-5, with D tentatively TRBD1 (5 bases). This CDR3 has 14 amino acids. The germline V gene encodes CDR1 SGDLS and CDR2 YYNGEE. V shed 4 bases and J shed 10 bases, with 18 bases lying between them. The entire variable domain, with the rest obtained from reference TRBV9 and TRBJ1-5, is as follows: DSGVTQTPKHLITATGQRVTLRCSPRSGDLSVYWYQQSLDQGLQFLIQYYNGEERAKGNILERFSAQQFPDLHSELNLSSLELGDSALYFCASSPTMGGGPQHFGDGTRLSIL.